The 20 T cell receptor beta chains presented below share a single source sample, sequenced in a study of early T cells in non-severe SARS-CoV-2 infection. TCRdb used MiXCR to reprocess the 5' RACE reads, holding one entry per CDR3 protein. The sample carries some 29,000 distinct CDR3 sequences, 5.3% recorded once. Sequenced material: whole blood. The receptors derive from an adult who was a healthcare worker with PCR-confirmed SARS-CoV-2 infection or an uninfected control (not recorded which).

This clonotype was counted ten times or more. V and J are TRBV29-1 and TRBJ1-2, with D unclear. Trimming stripped 6 bases from V and 3 bases from J, with 11 bases between. Germline loops: CDR1 SQVTM, CDR2 ANQGSEA. This CDR3 contains 12 residues. The CDR3 DNA follows: TGCAGCGTGGCCCGGGAAGACTATGGCTACACCTTC. Its translation: CSVAREDYGYTF. Complete variable domain (other parts from reference TRBV29-1 and TRBJ1-2): SAVISQKPSRDICQRGTSLTIQCQVDSQVTMMFWYRQQPGQSLTLIATANQGSEATYESGFVIDKFPISRPNLTFSTLTVSNMSPEDSSIYLCSVAREDYGYTFGSGTRLTVV.

This clonotype was seen at least ten times. The V gene is TRBV6-1, the J gene TRBJ2-1, with 9 bases that match TRBD2. This CDR3 comprises 14 residues. Trimming took 0 bases from V and 10 from J; bases not matched to a gene: 4. CDR1 is MNHNS and CDR2 is SASEGT in the germline V gene. The DNA for the CDR3 is TGTGCCAGCAGTGAAGCAAGCGGGAGGAGCGAGCAGTTCTTC. Its protein product is CASSEASGRSEQFF.

The table lists this clonotype with a few counts. The chain recombines TRBV6-2 or TRBV6-3 with TRBJ2-7; 10 bases match TRBD2. Germline CDR1 reads MNHEY; CDR2 reads SVGEGT. The CDR3 is 15 amino acids. Germline trimming cut 4 bases from V and 0 bases from J; bases unmatched to any gene: 3. CDR3 bases: TGTGCCAGCAGTTTCCTAGCGGGAGCCTCCTACGAGCAGTACTTC. This gives the protein CASSFLAGASYEQYF.

This clonotype has more than one count but fewer than ten. This rearrangement joins TRBV6-2 or TRBV6-3 to TRBJ2-7; perhaps TRBD2 as D (6 bases). V was shortened by 4 bases and J by 3 bases, with 10 bases between the two germline ends. The germline CDR1 and CDR2 sequences are MNHEY and SVGEGT. The CDR3 consists of 13 residues. This chain's CDR3 is CASSSGTYYEQYF. DNA of the CDR3: TGTGCCAGCAGTTCCGGGACTTACTACGAGCAGTACTTC.

This clonotype was observed at least ten times. The chain is built from TRBV11-3 and TRBJ2-1; D is possibly TRBD1 (6 bases). Trimming took off 5 bases at V and 5 bases at J, with 16 bases between the two ends. Germline V gene data show CDR1 as SGHNT and CDR2 as YENEEA. The CDR3 contains 15 residues. The CDR3 region is CASSSRRDRNNEQFF. The CDR3 nucleotides are TGTGCCAGCAGCAGCCGCCGTGACAGGAACAATGAGCAGTTCTTC.

The table lists this clonotype with many counts. V gene TRBV11-3 combines with J gene TRBJ1-1; D not certain. The CDR3 has 13 amino acids. The ends were cut back, 0 bases at V and 3 bases at J, with 5 bases in the middle. Germline V CDR1 and CDR2: SGHNT, YENEEA. The CDR3 DNA follows: TGTGCCAGCAGCTTAGAACGGGACACTGAAGCTTTCTTT. It specifies CASSLERDTEAFF.

This clonotype is classed as medium-sized. The chain couples TRBV29-1 to TRBJ1-1; D ambiguous. Germline CDR1 reads SQVTM; CDR2 reads ANQGSEA. Trimming shortened V by 3 bases and J by 8 bases, and 10 bases separated the two germline ends. This CDR3 contains 11 residues. CDR3 sequence (DNA): TGCAGCGTTGAGGGCCTCGGAGAAGCTTTCTTT. Amino acids: CSVEGLGEAFF.

The table lists this clonotype with many counts. The J gene is TRBJ2-5, the V gene TRBV20-1; either TRBD1 or TRBD2 may fit D (5 bases each). The CDR3 runs to 13 residues. Germline CDR1 reads DFQATT; CDR2 reads SNEGSKA (reference sequence). V was cut by 6 bases and J by 9 bases, with 20 bases left in between. The CDR3 nucleotides read TGCAGTGCCGGGGCTAGCCTGTTTTGGTCCCAGTACTTC. This codes for CSAGASLFWSQYF.

This clonotype was seen a few times. This chain uses TRBV7-3 with TRBJ2-3; 7 nucleotides agree with TRBD1. This CDR3 has 16 residues. V was pared by 1 base and J by 2 bases, with 6 bases of the junction left unmatched. The germline V gene has CDR1 SGHTA and CDR2 FQGTGA. The CDR3 reads CASSLKGQENTDTQYF. The CDR3 bases are TGTGCCAGCAGCTTAAAAGGACAGGAAAACACAGATACGCAGTATTTT. Drawing the rest from reference TRBV7-3 and TRBJ2-3, the complete variable domain is GAGVSQTPSNKVTEKGKYVELRCDPISGHTALYWYRQSLGQGPEFLIYFQGTGAADDSGLPNDRFFAVRPEGSVSTLKIQRTERGDSAVYLCASSLKGQENTDTQYFGPGTRLTVL.

This clonotype was counted ten times or more. The V call is TRBV10-3, the J call TRBJ2-2, with D perhaps TRBD2 (6 bases). There are 15 residues in the CDR3. The V end was cut by 10 bases, the J end by 8 bases, with 23 bases between. Germline lookup yields CDR1 ENHRY and CDR2 SYGVKD. The CDR3, as DNA: TGTGCCACTTCGGCCGGGACTTTGATCCCTGGGGAGCTGTTTTTT. Its translation is CATSAGTLIPGELFF.

Note on this clonotype: A junction end diverges from the germline sequence, so it may reflect a read error. CDR3 nucleotides: TGCGCCAGCAGCCAAGATAAAGGGACAGGGGCCTTTCGTAGGGACTTC. Translation gives CASSQDKGTGAFRRDF. V and J are TRBV4-1 and TRBJ2-7; TRBD1 agrees at 10 bases. Germline CDR1 is MGHRA and CDR2 is YSYEKL. The CDR3 has 16 residues.

Many counts were recorded for this clonotype. The chain links TRBV29-1 to TRBJ2-2; no clear D gene. Germline V gives CDR1 SQVTM, CDR2 ANQGSEA. The CDR3 is made up of 11 amino acids. Trimming took off 4 bases at V and 2 bases at J, with 2 bases between the two ends. The CDR3 reads CSVVNTGELFF. CDR3 sequence (DNA): TGCAGCGTTGTAAACACCGGGGAGCTGTTTTTT.

This clonotype is categorized as medium-sized (0.01 to 0.1%). The chain joins TRBV7-3 to TRBJ2-3; 9 nucleotides line up with TRBD1. Germline CDR1 SGHTA, CDR2 FQGTGA. The CDR3 is 15 amino acids. The V and J ends lost 4 bases and 2 bases, in that order; junction bases with no gene match: 4. CDR3 sequence (DNA): TGTGCCAGCAGCTCGACAGGGGGGATCACAGATACGCAGTATTTT. It translates to CASSSTGGITDTQYF.

As for this clonotype: A much bigger clone sits one base away, suggesting this may be a read error. This chain connects TRBV29-1 to TRBJ2-7; 8 bases fit TRBD2. CDR3 length equals 16 residues. Germline V gene lookup returns CDR1 SQVTM and CDR2 ANQGSEA. The V gene end was trimmed by 3 bases and the J gene end by 6 bases; junction bases not matched to a gene: 16. Here the CDR3 DNA reads TGCAGCGTTGATTTGTGGGCGCGAGCGGGAGTAATCGAGCAGTACTTC. Translation: CSVDLWARAGVIEQYF.

In its sample, this clonotype was seen many times. This chain links TRBV7-2 with TRBJ2-1, with D uncertain. The CDR3 sequence is 15 residues long. V dropped 0 bases and J dropped 0 bases, with 6 bases sitting between them. CDR1 is SGHTA and CDR2 is FQGNSA in the germline V gene. CDR3 sequence reads: CASSLAGSSYNEQFF. The CDR3 nucleotides read TGTGCCAGCAGCTTAGCGGGAAGCTCCTACAATGAGCAGTTCTTC.

This clonotype was observed at least ten times. The CDR3 DNA sequence: TGTGCCAGCGCCCGAGCGGATTTGAACACTGAAGCTTTCTTT. This codes for CASARADLNTEAFF. V gene TRBV7-9 combines with J gene TRBJ1-1, with D unresolved. The germline V gene encodes CDR1 SEHNR and CDR2 FQNEAQ (reference sequence). The length of the CDR3 is 14 residues. The V gene lost 8 bases and the J gene lost 0 bases, with 13 bases spanning the gap.

This clonotype has a handful of counts. This sequence joins TRBV28 and TRBJ1-6; 9 nucleotides agree with TRBD1. Losses at the gene ends were 1 base for V and 11 bases for J; bases not matched to a gene: 12. This CDR3 has 17 amino acids. The germline gives CDR1 MDHEN, CDR2 SYDVKM. The chain's CDR3 is CASSLSAAGTGKPPLHF. The CDR3 DNA follows: TGTGCCAGCAGTTTATCCGCCGCCGGGACAGGGAAACCACCCCTCCACTTT.

This clonotype is medium-sized within its sample. The gene calls are TRBV2 and TRBJ2-7; TRBD2 aligns across 8 bases. V was clipped by 1 base and J by 2 bases; unmatched bases: 4. The CDR3 covers 15 residues. Germline loops: CDR1 SNHLY, CDR2 FYNNEI. The CDR3 sequence is CASSEVAGGTYEQYF. DNA for the CDR3: TGTGCCAGCAGTGAAGTGGCGGGAGGTACCTACGAGCAGTACTTC.

This clonotype came up many times. Written as DNA, the CDR3 is TGTGCCAGCAGTTTTTCAGGGGGCTATGGAAACACCATATATTTT. Its translation: CASSFSGGYGNTIYF. V gene TRBV27 combines with J gene TRBJ1-3; 8 bases are shared with TRBD1. The CDR3 is made up of 15 amino acids. V lost 3 bases, J lost 3 bases, and 4 bases stayed unmatched. Germline lookup yields CDR1 MNHEY and CDR2 SMNVEV (reference sequence).

With respect to this clonotype: A much bigger clone sits one base away, suggesting this may be a read error. As DNA, the CDR3 is TGCGCCAGCAGACCATCCGGGTACCAAGAGACCCGGTACTTC. It specifies CASRPSGYQETRYF. The gene calls are TRBV4-1 and TRBJ2-5; no firm D call. CDR1 and CDR2 from the germline V gene are MGHRA and YSYEKL. The CDR3 sequence is 14 residues long.